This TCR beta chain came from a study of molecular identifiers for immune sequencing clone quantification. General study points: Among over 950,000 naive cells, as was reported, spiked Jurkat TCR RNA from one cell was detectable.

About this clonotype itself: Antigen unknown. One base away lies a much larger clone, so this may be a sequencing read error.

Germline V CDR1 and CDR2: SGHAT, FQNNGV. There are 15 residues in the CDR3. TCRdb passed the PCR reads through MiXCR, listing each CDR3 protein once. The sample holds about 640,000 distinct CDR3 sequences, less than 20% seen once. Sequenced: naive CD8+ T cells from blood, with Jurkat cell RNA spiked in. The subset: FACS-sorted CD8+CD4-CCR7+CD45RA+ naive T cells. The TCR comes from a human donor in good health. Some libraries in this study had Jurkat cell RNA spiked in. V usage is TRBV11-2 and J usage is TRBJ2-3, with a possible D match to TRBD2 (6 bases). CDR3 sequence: CASDQTTGDEDAQYF. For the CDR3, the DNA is TGTGCCAGCGATCAGACAACGGGAGATGAAGATGCGCAGTATTTT.